The 17 T cell receptor beta chains below were found in one sample sequenced in a study of long-term antiretroviral therapy in people with HIV (dated by TCRdb to between 2022 and 2023). Sequencing of the TRB variable region was done with the immunoSEQ hsTCRB v3.0 assay at survey level resolution. The source is immuneACCESS, and TCRdb retained only in-frame sequences with V and J called. Part of the clones is not carried over; for the studies checked, unresolved V genes explain less than half of this, and the remainder is unexplained. The table for this sample lists roughly 15,000 clones; approximately 90% of them were counted only once. 12% of the sample is taken by the ten largest. Sample: unsorted PBMCs, taken 6.9 years after starting antiretroviral therapy. These receptors all stem from a man aged 45 to 65 with HIV.

V gene TRBV28 combines with J gene TRBJ1-1, with 10 bases that match TRBD1. CDR3 length: 13 residues. Germline-derived CDR1 and CDR2 are MDHEN and SYDVKM. The trim removed 6 bases at V and 4 bases at J, leaving 2 bases unmatched. CDR3 sequence: CASRRTGGTEAFF. The CDR3 region has the DNA TGTGCCAGCAGACGGACAGGGGGCACTGAAGCTTTCTTT.

The chain employs TRBV30 and TRBJ1-2; a possible D gene is TRBD1 (6 bases). Germline V CDR1 and CDR2: GTSNPN, SVGIG (reference sequence). The CDR3 is made up of 13 amino acids. The V gene lost 7 bases and the J gene lost 7 bases, with 19 bases spanning the gap. The chain's CDR3 is CASLGVGAIGYTF. Written as DNA, the CDR3 is TGTGCCTCCTTAGGGGTGGGGGCGATTGGCTACACCTTC.

The J gene is TRBJ1-2, the V gene TRBV7-2, with unresolved D. The CDR3 runs 12 residues. With 2 bases removed from V and 10 bases from J, the gap between germline ends came to 11 bases. Per the germline V gene, CDR1 is SGHTA and CDR2 is FQGNSA. CDR3: CASSLTTSVYTF. The CDR3, as DNA: TGTGCCAGCAGCTTAACTACCTCCGTCTACACCTTC.

The chain uses TRBV19 and TRBJ2-7; possibly TRBD1 for D (5 bases). The CDR3 is 14 residues long. In germline, CDR1 is LNHDA, CDR2 SQIVND (reference sequence). V was shortened by 1 base and J by 2 bases, with 9 bases between the two germline ends. CDR3 region: CASSIGSRAYEQYF. CDR3 in DNA: TGTGCCAGTAGTATAGGTTCCAGGGCCTACGAGCAGTACTTC.

The chain uses TRBV5-6 and TRBJ1-1; D is ambiguous. Between the trimmed V and J ends, which lost 1 base and 3 bases, there was a span of 1 base. The germline gives CDR1 SGHDT, CDR2 YYEEEE. The CDR3 loop spans 11 amino acids. Here the CDR3 reads CASSLYTEAFF. As DNA, the CDR3 is TGTGCCAGCAGCTTGTACACTGAAGCTTTCTTT. The variable domain in full, completed from reference TRBV5-6 and TRBJ1-1, reads DAGVTQSPTHLIKTRGQQVTLRCSPKSGHDTVSWYQQALGQGPQFIFQYYEEEERQRGNFPDRFSGHQFPNYSSELNVNALLLGDSALYLCASSLYTEAFFGQGTRLTVV.

The gene calls are TRBV5-4 and TRBJ2-1; D perhaps matches TRBD2 (6 bases). Trimming stripped 1 base from V and 7 bases from J, with 21 bases between. Germline lookup yields CDR1 SGHNT and CDR2 YYREEE (reference sequence). The CDR3 is 17 residues long. CDR3 sequence reads: CASSLRSGAIPRNEQFF. As DNA, the CDR3 is TGTGCCAGCAGCTTGCGGTCGGGAGCAATTCCCCGAAATGAGCAGTTCTTC.

CDR3 sequence reads: CASSDSGGSSGNTIYF. The CDR3 DNA reads TGTGCCAGCAGTGATTCAGGAGGGAGTTCTGGAAACACCATATATTTT. The chain employs TRBV2 and TRBJ1-3; D remains unclear. CDR1 is SNHLY, CDR2 FYNNEI, per germline. V lost 3 bases, J lost 1 base, and 13 bases lay in between. The CDR3 loop spans 16 amino acids.

The chain has TRBV7-6 and TRBJ2-3; TRBD2 is a possible D gene (6 bases). The CDR3 is 16 residues long. V lost 5 bases, J lost 1 base, and 16 bases lay in between. Germline CDR1 and CDR2: SGHVS and FNYEAQ. This CDR3 reads CASSLRPGLGTDTQYF. CDR3 sequence (DNA): TGTGCCAGCAGCCTGCGCCCGGGACTTGGCACAGATACGCAGTATTTT.

This clone was picked up one time. The chain couples TRBV21-1 to TRBJ2-1; whether TRBD1, the table's D call, matches the DNA was not checked. TRBV21-1 is assigned pseudogene status. The CDR3 runs to 17 residues. The CDR3 loop is CASSKALFQGPYNEQFF. Written as DNA, the CDR3 is TGTGCCAGCAGCAAAGCGCTGTTCCAGGGGCCCTACAATGAGCAGTTCTTC.

The chain employs TRBV19 and TRBJ1-2, with TRBD1 matching 9 bases. V was clipped by 4 bases and J by 7 bases; unmatched bases: 4. This CDR3 has 13 amino acids. Germline V lookup: CDR1 LNHDA, CDR2 SQIVND (reference sequence). CDR3 in DNA: TGTGCCAGTAGTACTACAGGGGGCGGTGGCTACACCTTC. Translation: CASSTTGGGGYTF.

The V call is TRBV11-3, the J call TRBJ2-1; weak D call: TRBD2 (5 bases). Between the trimmed V and J ends, which lost 4 bases and 7 bases, there was a span of 8 bases. In germline, CDR1 is SGHNT, CDR2 YENEEA. The CDR3 is made up of 12 amino acids. CDR3 in DNA: TGTGCCAGCAGCTCTAGCTCAAATGAGCAGTTCTTC. Residues: CASSSSSNEQFF.

The chain joins TRBV10-3 to TRBJ1-5; TRBD1 aligns across 10 bases. Germline V gene data show CDR1 as ENHRY and CDR2 as SYGVKD. This CDR3 is built from 14 residues. The V gene end was trimmed by 4 bases and the J gene end by 6 bases; junction bases not matched to a gene: 3. CDR3 in DNA: TGTGCCATCAGTGCGGGACAGGGGAGTCAGCCCCAGCATTTT. Translation: CAISAGQGSQPQHF.

The chain joins TRBV5-1 to TRBJ2-4, with TRBD1 as a possible D gene (6 bases). CDR1 is SGHRS and CDR2 is YFSETQ in the germline V gene. This CDR3 comprises 19 residues. V was cut by 4 bases and J by 0 bases, with 23 bases left in between. CDR3: CASSTMGQGSRSAKNIQYF. As DNA, the CDR3 is TGCGCCAGCAGCACTATGGGCCAGGGGTCCCGGTCAGCCAAAAACATTCAGTACTTC. The whole variable domain, remainder taken from reference TRBV5-1 and TRBJ2-4, is KAGVTQTPRYLIKTRGQQVTLSCSPISGHRSVSWYQQTPGQGLQFLFEYFSETQRNKGNFPGRFSGRQFSNSRSEMNVSTLELGDSALYLCASSTMGQGSRSAKNIQYFGAGTRLSVL.

The chain couples TRBV4-2 to TRBJ2-7; the D gene is possibly TRBD1 (5 bases). V gave up 0 bases and J gave up 4 bases, with 16 bases separating them. The V gene's germline CDR1 is LGHNA and CDR2 YNFKEQ. The CDR3 is 16 residues long. CDR3 sequence reads: CASSQERLGVEYEQYF. The CDR3 coding sequence is TGTGCCAGCAGCCAAGAGAGGTTAGGGGTGGAGTACGAGCAGTACTTC.

The chain has TRBV9 and TRBJ1-1, with unresolved D. The CDR3 sequence is 14 residues long. Trimming removed 0 bases at V and 3 bases at J, with 9 bases between. Germline V lookup: CDR1 SGDLS, CDR2 YYNGEE. CDR3 coding DNA: TGTGCCAGCAGCGTAGGTGACTCGTACACTGAAGCTTTCTTT. It specifies CASSVGDSYTEAFF.

This chain connects TRBV27 to TRBJ2-7; weak D call: TRBD2 (5 bases). CDR1 and CDR2 (germline): MNHEY, SMNVEV (reference sequence). V was cut by 5 bases and J by 2 bases, with 10 bases left in between. The length of the CDR3 is 13 residues. The CDR3 DNA follows: TGTGCCAGCAGTCACAGCGGACCCTACGAGCAGTACTTC. This codes for CASSHSGPYEQYF.

This clone was observed a single time. V and J are TRBV5-6 and TRBJ1-4, with D uncertain. Germline CDR1 SGHDT, CDR2 YYEEEE. The CDR3 loop spans 14 amino acids. With 1 base removed from V and 8 bases from J, the gap between germline ends came to 12 bases. The CDR3: CASSLRGTGEKLFF. In DNA, the CDR3 is TGTGCCAGCAGCTTGCGGGGTACGGGCGAAAAACTGTTTTTT.